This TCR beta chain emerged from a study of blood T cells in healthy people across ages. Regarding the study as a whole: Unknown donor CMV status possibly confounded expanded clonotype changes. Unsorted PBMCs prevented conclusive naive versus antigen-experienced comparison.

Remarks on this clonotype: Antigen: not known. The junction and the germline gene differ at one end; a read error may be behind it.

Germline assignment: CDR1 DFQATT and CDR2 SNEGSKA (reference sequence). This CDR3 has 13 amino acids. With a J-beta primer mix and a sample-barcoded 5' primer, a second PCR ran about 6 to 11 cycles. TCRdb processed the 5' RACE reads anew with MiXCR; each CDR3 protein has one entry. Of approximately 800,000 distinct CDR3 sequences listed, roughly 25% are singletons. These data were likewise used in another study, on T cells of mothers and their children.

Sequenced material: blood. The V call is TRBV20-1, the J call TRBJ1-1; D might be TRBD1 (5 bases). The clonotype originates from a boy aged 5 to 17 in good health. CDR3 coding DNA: TGCATTGCTCAAGGACGGTGGGGGACTGAAGCTTTCTTT. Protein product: CIAQGRWGTEAFF.